The entry below describes one TCR beta chain. Per the study methods: How many nucleated cells were present was estimated from reference gene primer amplification. Repertoires were generated with immunoSEQ multiplex PCR, while TCRdb's copy carries only in-frame clones and drops some. That table gives V, J and clone size, and the DNA gave D and trimming. The sample includes fewer than 300,000 clones, under 90% of them seen just once. The V end was cut by 4 bases, the J end by 7 bases, with 7 bases between. Germline assignment: CDR1 SGHVS and CDR2 FQNEAQ. CDR3 length: 11 residues. These data belong to a study of blood T cell repertoires in COVID-19. As for the study in general: Samples representing acute and convalescent COVID-19 were sourced from the United States, Italy and Spain. In each case, the material was cDNA or gDNA derived from T cells, B-cell-depleted T cells, or PBMCs.

This sequence joins TRBV7-8 and TRBJ1-1; unclear D gene. The sequence came from a middle-aged man with COVID-19, enrolled during active disease. Input material: peripheral blood. The CDR3 sequence: CASSYGHEAFF. CDR3 DNA: TGTGCCAGCAGCTACGGTCATGAAGCTTTCTTT.